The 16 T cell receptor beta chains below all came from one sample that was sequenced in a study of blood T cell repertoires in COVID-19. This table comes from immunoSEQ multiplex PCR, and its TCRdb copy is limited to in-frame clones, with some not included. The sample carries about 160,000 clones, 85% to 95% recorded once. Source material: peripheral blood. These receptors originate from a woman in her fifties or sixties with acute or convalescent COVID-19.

The chain's CDR3 is CASSTSPVLADKETQYF. CDR3 coding DNA: TGTGCCAGCAGCACCTCCCCGGTGCTAGCGGATAAAGAGACCCAGTACTTC. This chain uses TRBV7-9 with TRBJ2-5; 7 nucleotides line up with TRBD2. The V and J ends lost 5 bases and 3 bases, in that order; junction bases with no gene match: 15. Germline V gene data show CDR1 as SEHNR and CDR2 as FQNEAQ (reference sequence). The CDR3 covers 17 residues.

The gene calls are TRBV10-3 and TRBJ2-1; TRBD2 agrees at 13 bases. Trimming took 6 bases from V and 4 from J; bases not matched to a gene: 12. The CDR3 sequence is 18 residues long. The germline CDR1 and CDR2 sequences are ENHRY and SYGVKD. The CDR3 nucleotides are TGTGCCATCAGATCCGGGACTAGCGGGACCCAACCTTACAATGAGCAGTTCTTC. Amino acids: CAIRSGTSGTQPYNEQFF.

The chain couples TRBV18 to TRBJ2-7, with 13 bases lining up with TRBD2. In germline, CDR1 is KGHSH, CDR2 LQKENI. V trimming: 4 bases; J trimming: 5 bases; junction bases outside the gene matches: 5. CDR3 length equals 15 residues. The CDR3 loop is CASSQLAGGPNEQYF. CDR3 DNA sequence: TGTGCCAGCTCACAACTAGCGGGGGGGCCGAACGAGCAGTACTTC.

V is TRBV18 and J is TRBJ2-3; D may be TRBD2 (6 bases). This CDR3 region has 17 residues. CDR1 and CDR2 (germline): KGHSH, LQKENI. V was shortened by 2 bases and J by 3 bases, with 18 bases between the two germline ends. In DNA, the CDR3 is TGTGCCAGCTCACCAGGCACAGCGGGCCTCGCAACAGATACGCAGTATTTT. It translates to CASSPGTAGLATDTQYF.

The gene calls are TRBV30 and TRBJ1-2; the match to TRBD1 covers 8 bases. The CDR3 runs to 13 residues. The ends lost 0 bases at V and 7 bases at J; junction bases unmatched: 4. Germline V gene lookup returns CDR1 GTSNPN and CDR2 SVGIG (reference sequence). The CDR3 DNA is TGTGCCTGGAGTGTGTGGACAGGGACTGGCTACACCTTC. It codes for CAWSVWTGTGYTF.

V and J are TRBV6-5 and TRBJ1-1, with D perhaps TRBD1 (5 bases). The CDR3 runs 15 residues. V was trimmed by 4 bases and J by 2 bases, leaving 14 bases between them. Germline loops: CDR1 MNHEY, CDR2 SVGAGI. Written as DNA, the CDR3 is TGTGCCAGCAGTTCACCCAGGGAGGCAAACACTGAAGCTTTCTTT. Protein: CASSSPREANTEAFF.

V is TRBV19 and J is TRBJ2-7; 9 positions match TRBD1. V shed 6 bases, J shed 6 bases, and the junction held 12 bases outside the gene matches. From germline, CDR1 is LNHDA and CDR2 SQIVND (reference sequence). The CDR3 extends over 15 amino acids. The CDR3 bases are TGTGCCAGTAGCTCTCCGGGACAGGGTAAGCGCGAGCAGTACTTC. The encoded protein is CASSSPGQGKREQYF. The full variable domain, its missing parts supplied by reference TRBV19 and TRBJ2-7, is DGGITQSPKYLFRKEGQNVTLSCEQNLNHDAMYWYRQDPGQGLRLIYYSQIVNDFQKGDIAEGYSVSREKKESFPLTVTSAQKNPTAFYLCASSSPGQGKREQYFGPGTRLTVT.

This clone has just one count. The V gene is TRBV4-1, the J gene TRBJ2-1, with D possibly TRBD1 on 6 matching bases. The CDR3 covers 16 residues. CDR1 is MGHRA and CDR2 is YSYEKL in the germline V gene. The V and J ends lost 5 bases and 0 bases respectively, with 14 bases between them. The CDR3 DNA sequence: TGCGCCAGCAGCGAATCAACAGGGAGCTCCTACAATGAGCAGTTCTTC. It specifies CASSESTGSSYNEQFF.

The CDR3 region has the DNA TGCAGCGTTCCGACAGGGGGCTATGGCTACACCTTC. Translating gives CSVPTGGYGYTF. This chain connects TRBV29-1 to TRBJ1-2; 9 positions agree with TRBD1. This CDR3 comprises 12 residues. CDR1 SQVTM and CDR2 ANQGSEA come from the germline V gene. Germline trimming cut 5 bases from V and 4 bases from J; bases unmatched to any gene: 2.

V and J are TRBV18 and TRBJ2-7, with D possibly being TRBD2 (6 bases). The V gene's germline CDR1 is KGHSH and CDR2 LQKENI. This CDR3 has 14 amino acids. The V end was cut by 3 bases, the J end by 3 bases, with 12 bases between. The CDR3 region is CASSPRGLSYEQYF. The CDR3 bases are TGTGCCAGCTCACCGCGGGGACTTAGCTACGAGCAGTACTTC. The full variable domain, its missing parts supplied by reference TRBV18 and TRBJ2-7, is NAGVMQNPRHLVRRRGQEARLRCSPMKGHSHVYWYRQLPEEGLKFMVYLQKENIIDESGMPKERFSAEFPKEGPSILRIQQVVRGDSAAYFCASSPRGLSYEQYFGPGTRLTVT.

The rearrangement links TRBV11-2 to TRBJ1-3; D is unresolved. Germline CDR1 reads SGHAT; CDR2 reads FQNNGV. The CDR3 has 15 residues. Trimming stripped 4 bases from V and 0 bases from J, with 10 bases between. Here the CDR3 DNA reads TGTGCCAGCAGCTCACCAACCAGCTCTGGAAACACCATATATTTT. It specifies CASSSPTSSGNTIYF.

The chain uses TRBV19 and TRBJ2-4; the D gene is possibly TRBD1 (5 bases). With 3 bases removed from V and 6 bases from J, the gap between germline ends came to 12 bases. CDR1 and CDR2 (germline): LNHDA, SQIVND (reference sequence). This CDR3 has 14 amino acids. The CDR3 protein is CASSMVQGGNIQYF. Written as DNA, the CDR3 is TGTGCCAGTAGTATGGTCCAGGGCGGAAACATTCAGTACTTC. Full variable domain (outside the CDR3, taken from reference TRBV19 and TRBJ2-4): DGGITQSPKYLFRKEGQNVTLSCEQNLNHDAMYWYRQDPGQGLRLIYYSQIVNDFQKGDIAEGYSVSREKKESFPLTVTSAQKNPTAFYLCASSMVQGGNIQYFGAGTRLSVL.

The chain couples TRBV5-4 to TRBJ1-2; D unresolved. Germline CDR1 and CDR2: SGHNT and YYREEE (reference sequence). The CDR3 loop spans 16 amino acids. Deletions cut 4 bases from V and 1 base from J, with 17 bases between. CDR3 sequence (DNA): TGTGCCAGCAGCCCCGGGATCGGCAGAATTAACTATGGCTACACCTTC. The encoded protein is CASSPGIGRINYGYTF. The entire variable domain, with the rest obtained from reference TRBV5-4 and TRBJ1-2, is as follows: ETGVTQSPTHLIKTRGQQVTLRCSSQSGHNTVSWYQQALGQGPQFIFQYYREEENGRGNFPPRFSGLQFPNYSSELNVNALELDDSALYLCASSPGIGRINYGYTFGSGTRLTVV.

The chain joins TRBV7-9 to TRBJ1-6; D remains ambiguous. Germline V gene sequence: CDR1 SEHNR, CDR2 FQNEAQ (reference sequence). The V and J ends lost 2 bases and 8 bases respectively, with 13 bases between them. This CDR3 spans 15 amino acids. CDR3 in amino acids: CASSLIRGGDSPLHF. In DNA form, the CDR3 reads TGTGCCAGCAGCTTAATCCGGGGTGGGGATTCACCCCTCCACTTT.

The CDR3: CAWWSGLSNQPQHF. CDR3 nucleotides: TGTGCCTGGTGGTCGGGACTTAGCAATCAGCCCCAGCATTTT. The V gene is TRBV30, the J gene TRBJ1-5; weak D call: TRBD1 (5 bases). V lost 5 bases to trimming and J lost 0 bases, with 11 bases between them. Germline CDR1 GTSNPN, CDR2 SVGIG (reference sequence). The CDR3 loop spans 14 amino acids.

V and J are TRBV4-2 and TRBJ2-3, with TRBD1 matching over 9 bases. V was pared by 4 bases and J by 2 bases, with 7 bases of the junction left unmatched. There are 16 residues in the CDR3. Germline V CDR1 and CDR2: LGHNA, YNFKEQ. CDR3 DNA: TGTGCCAGCAGCCCGGGGACAGGGCCTATCACAGATACGCAGTATTTT. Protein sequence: CASSPGTGPITDTQYF.